Detailed here is one T cell receptor beta chain. The antigen is not known. Per-sample yields of isolated PBMCs were at least 7 million. This sample is drawn from a study of blood T cells in healthy people across ages. The V segment lost 3 bases and the J segment 3 bases; nucleotides outside the gene matches: 9. The CDR3 is 15 amino acids. The germline gives CDR1 SQVTM, CDR2 ANQGSEA. Using a J-beta primer mix together with a sample-barcoded 5' primer, a second PCR was run for roughly 7 to 11 cycles. TCRdb reprocessed the 5' RACE reads via MiXCR and lists one record per CDR3 protein. This sample has some 900,000 distinct CDR3 sequences, with roughly 48% found just once. General study findings and limits: More naive CD4+ cells and higher diversity were found in long-lived than in aged donors. Possibly, changes in expanded clonotypes were confounded because donor CMV status was unknown.

The clonotype originates from a man aged 25-40 years in good health. Sequencing was carried out using blood. This sequence joins TRBV29-1 and TRBJ2-7; 9 bases align to TRBD1. This CDR3 is CSVEGLHRGLYEQYF. The CDR3 DNA reads TGCAGCGTTGAGGGGCTACACAGGGGGCTCTACGAGCAGTACTTC.